The clone carrying this T cell receptor (beta chain) was seen only a few times. On the basis of clinical symptoms, serum thyroxine and TRAb, thyroid ultrasound and orbital computed tomography, diagnoses were made. Fresh peripheral blood, 10 ml, was the source of the PBMCs. The data were obtained in a study of T cells in Graves' hyperthyroidism and ophthalmopathy. In the study overall: Specimen type is peripheral blood, collected at initial diagnosis prior to any treatment.

RNA transcripts yielded amplified TCR beta CDR3 regions. The HTBI set primed first-round TCR CDR3 RT-PCR. TCRdb re-analysed the multiplex PCR reads in MiXCR, keeping a single row per CDR3 protein. The table has 250,000 to 300,000 distinct CDR3 sequences, approximately 14% seen once. Sequencing used blood. This TCR was sampled from a woman between 50 and 59 years old with Graves' hyperthyroidism that later progressed to Graves' ophthalmopathy.

The CDR3 nucleotides are TGTGCCAGCAGCTTACAAGCTCAGACCCGCTATGGCTACACCTTC. Translated: CASSLQAQTRYGYTF. The gene calls are TRBV7-9 and TRBJ1-2; D uncertain. CDR3 length: 15 amino acids. From germline, CDR1 is SEHNR and CDR2 FQNEAQ (reference sequence). Trimming cost V 2 bases and J 4 bases, with 14 bases left between them.